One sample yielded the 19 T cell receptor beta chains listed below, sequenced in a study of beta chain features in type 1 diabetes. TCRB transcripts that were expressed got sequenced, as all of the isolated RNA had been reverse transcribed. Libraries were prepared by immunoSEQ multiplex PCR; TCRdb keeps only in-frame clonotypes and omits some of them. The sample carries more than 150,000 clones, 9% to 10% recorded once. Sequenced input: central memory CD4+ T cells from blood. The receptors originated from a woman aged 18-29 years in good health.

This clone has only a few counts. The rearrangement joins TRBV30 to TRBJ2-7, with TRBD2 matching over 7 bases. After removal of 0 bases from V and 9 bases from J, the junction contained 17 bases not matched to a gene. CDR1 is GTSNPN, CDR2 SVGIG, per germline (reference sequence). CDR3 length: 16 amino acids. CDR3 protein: CAWSVLAGDSGVPQYF. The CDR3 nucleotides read TGTGCCTGGAGTGTACTTGCGGGAGATTCAGGTGTGCCGCAGTACTTC.

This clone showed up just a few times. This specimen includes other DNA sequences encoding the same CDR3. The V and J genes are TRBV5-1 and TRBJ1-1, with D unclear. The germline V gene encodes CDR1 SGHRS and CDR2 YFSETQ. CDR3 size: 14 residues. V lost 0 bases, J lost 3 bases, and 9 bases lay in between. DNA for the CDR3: TGCGCCAGCAGCTTGGTTGGTACGGACACTGAAGCTTTCTTT. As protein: CASSLVGTDTEAFF.

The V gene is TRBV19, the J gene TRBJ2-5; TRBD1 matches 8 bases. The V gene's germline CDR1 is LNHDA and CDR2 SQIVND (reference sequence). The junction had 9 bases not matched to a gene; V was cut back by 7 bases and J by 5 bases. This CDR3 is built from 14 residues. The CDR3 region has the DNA TGTGCCAGTACAAGGACAGGGAGTGGGGAGACCCAGTACTTC. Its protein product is CASTRTGSGETQYF.

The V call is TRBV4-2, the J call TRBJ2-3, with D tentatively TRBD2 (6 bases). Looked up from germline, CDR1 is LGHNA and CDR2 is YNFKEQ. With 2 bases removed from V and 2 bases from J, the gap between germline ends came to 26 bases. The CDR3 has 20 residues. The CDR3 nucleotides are TGTGCCAGCAGCCAACAAGTTTCCGTTAGGGGAGCGGGCCTCACAGATACGCAGTATTTT. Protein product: CASSQQVSVRGAGLTDTQYF.

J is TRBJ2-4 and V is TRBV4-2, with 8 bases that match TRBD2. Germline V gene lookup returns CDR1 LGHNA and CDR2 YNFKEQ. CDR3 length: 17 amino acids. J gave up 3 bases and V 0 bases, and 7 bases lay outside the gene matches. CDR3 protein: CASSQDLGGGGKNIQYF. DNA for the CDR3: TGTGCCAGCAGCCAAGATCTCGGGGGGGGTGGCAAAAACATTCAGTACTTC.

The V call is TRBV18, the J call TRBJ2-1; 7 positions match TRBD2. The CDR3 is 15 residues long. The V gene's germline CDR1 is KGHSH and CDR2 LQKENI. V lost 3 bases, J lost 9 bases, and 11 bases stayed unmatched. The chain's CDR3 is CASSPGTTGAIEQFF. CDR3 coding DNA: TGTGCCAGCTCACCCGGGACTACTGGGGCTATTGAGCAGTTCTTC. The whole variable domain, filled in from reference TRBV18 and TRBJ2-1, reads NAGVMQNPRHLVRRRGQEARLRCSPMKGHSHVYWYRQLPEEGLKFMVYLQKENIIDESGMPKERFSAEFPKEGPSILRIQQVVRGDSAAYFCASSPGTTGAIEQFFGPGTRLTVL.

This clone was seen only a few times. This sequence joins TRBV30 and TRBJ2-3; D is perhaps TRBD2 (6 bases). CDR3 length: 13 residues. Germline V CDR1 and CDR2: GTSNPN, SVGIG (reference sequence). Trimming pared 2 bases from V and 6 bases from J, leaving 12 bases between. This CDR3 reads CAWSSGSRDTQYF. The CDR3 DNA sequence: TGTGCCTGGAGTTCCGGGAGTCGGGATACGCAGTATTTT.

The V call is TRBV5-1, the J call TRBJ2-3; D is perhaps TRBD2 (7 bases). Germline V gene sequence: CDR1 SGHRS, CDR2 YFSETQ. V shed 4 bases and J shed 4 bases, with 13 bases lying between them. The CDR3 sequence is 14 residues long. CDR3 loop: CASSEAGAADTQYF. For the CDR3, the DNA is TGCGCCAGCAGCGAGGCGGGGGCGGCAGATACGCAGTATTTT.

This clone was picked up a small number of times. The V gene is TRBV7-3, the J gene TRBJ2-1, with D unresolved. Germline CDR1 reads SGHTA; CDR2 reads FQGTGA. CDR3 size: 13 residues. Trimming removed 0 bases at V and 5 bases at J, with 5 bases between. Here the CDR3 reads CASSLTQNNEQFF. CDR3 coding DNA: TGTGCCAGCAGCTTAACCCAAAACAATGAGCAGTTCTTC. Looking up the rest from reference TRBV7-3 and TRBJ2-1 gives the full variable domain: GAGVSQTPSNKVTEKGKYVELRCDPISGHTALYWYRQSLGQGPEFLIYFQGTGAADDSGLPNDRFFAVRPEGSVSTLKIQRTERGDSAVYLCASSLTQNNEQFFGPGTRLTVL.

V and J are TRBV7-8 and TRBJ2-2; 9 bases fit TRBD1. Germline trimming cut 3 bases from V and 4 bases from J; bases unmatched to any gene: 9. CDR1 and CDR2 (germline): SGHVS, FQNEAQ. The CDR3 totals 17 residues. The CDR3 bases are TGTGCCAGCAGCTTTCCAGCCGGGACAGGGAGCACCGGGGAGCTGTTTTTT. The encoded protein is CASSFPAGTGSTGELFF.

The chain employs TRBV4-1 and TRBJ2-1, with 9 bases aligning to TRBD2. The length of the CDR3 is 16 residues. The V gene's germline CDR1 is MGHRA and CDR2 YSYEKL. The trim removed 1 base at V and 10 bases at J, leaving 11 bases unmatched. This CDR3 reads CASSQVGRGSGGEQFF. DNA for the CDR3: TGCGCCAGCAGCCAAGTGGGACGCGGTAGCGGGGGCGAGCAGTTCTTC.

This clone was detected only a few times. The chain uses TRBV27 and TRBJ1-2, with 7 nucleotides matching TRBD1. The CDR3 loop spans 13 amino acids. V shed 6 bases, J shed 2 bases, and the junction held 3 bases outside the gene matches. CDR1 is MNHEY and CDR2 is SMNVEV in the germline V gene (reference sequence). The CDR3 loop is CASRKDRNYGYTF. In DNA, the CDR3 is TGTGCCAGCAGAAAGGACAGGAACTATGGCTACACCTTC.

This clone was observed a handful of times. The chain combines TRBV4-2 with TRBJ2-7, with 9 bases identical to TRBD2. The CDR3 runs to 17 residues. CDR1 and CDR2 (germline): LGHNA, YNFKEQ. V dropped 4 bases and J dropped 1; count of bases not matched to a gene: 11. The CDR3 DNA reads TGTGCCAGCAGCCGCGAACTAGCGGGCTTCCGTTCCTACGAGCAGTACTTC. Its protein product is CASSRELAGFRSYEQYF.

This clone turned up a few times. The CDR3 reads CASSPTVNQPQHF. CDR3 nucleotides: TGCGCCAGCAGCCCGACAGTAAATCAGCCCCAGCATTTT. The gene calls are TRBV4-3 and TRBJ1-5; D is possibly TRBD1 (5 bases). The germline gives CDR1 LGHNA, CDR2 YSLEER. The CDR3 covers 13 residues. V lost 4 bases and J lost 4, with 8 bases in between.

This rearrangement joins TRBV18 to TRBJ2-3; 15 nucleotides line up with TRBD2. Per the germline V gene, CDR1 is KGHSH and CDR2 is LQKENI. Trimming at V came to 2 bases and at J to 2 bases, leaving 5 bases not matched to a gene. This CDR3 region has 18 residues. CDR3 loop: CASSPGLAGGPLTDTQYF. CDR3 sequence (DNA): TGTGCCAGCTCACCAGGACTAGCGGGGGGGCCTCTCACAGATACGCAGTATTTT.

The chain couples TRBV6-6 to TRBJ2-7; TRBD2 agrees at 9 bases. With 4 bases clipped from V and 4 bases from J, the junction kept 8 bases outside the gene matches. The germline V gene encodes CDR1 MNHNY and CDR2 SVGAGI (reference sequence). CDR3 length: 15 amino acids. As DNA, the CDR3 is TGTGCCAGCAGTTTCATTAGCGGGGGAGTTTACGAGCAGTACTTC. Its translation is CASSFISGGVYEQYF.

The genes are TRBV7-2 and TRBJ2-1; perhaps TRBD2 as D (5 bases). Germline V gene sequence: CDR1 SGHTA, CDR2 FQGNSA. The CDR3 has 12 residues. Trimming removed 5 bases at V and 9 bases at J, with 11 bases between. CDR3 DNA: TGTGCCAGCAGCGCCTACCGGGGTGAGCAGTTCTTC. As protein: CASSAYRGEQFF.

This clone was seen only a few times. The CDR3 reads CASSQVETGEQYF. DNA for the CDR3: TGTGCCAGCAGCCAAGTTGAAACAGGGGAGCAGTACTTC. The chain recombines TRBV4-2 with TRBJ2-7; D might be TRBD1 (6 bases). Germline V lookup: CDR1 LGHNA, CDR2 YNFKEQ. This CDR3 comprises 13 residues. V lost 1 base, J lost 7 bases, and 11 bases lay in between.

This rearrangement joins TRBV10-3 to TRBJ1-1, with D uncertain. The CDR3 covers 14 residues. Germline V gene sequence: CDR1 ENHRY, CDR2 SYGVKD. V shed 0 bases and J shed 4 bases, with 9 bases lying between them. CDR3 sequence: CAISESTYITEAFF. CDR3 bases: TGTGCCATCAGTGAGTCAACTTATATCACTGAAGCTTTCTTT.